This passage covers 17 T cell receptor beta chains from one sample sequenced in a study of T-cell memory formation after mild COVID-19. TCRdb reprocessed the 5' RACE reads via MiXCR and lists one record per CDR3 protein. The sample holds some 100,000 distinct CDR3 sequences, 11% seen once. Specimen: PBMCs or a T cell subset sorted from them (not recorded which). The source of these receptors is a man in his late teens or twenties who had mild COVID-19 (a few samples of this study predate the infection). Cell type and time point are not known.

The gene calls are TRBV27 and TRBJ1-2, with TRBD1 matching over 7 bases. V trimming: 8 bases; J trimming: 2 bases; junction bases outside the gene matches: 5. Per germline, CDR1 MNHEY and CDR2 SMNVEV (reference sequence). The CDR3 is 13 amino acids. CDR3 coding DNA: TGTGCCAGCGGGGTACAGGGGAACTATGGCTACACCTTC. Amino acid sequence: CASGVQGNYGYTF.

This clonotype came up a few times. The chain joins TRBV24-1 to TRBJ2-3; D remains ambiguous. Per the germline V gene, CDR1 is KGHDR and CDR2 is SFDVKD. This CDR3 has 12 residues. V lost 1 base and J lost 6, with 4 bases in between. The CDR3 is CATSDLGDTQYF. CDR3 coding DNA: TGTGCCACCAGTGATTTAGGGGATACGCAGTATTTT.

The chain links TRBV20-1 to TRBJ2-5, with 12 bases identical to TRBD2. J was trimmed by 7 bases and V by 6 bases; bases with no gene match: 12. Germline values: CDR1 DFQATT, CDR2 SNEGSKA (reference sequence). This CDR3 region has 15 residues. CDR3 sequence: CSARGTSGRRGTQYF. The CDR3 DNA is TGCAGTGCGAGGGGGACTAGCGGGCGCCGGGGGACCCAGTACTTC.

J is TRBJ2-1 and V is TRBV6-1; tentative D call: TRBD1 (6 bases). The germline V and J ends were trimmed by 1 base and 4 bases, with 17 bases remaining between them. The germline CDR1 and CDR2 sequences are MNHNS and SASEGT. The CDR3 runs 17 residues. This CDR3 reads CASSEETGPRIYNEQFF. The CDR3 bases are TGTGCCAGCAGTGAAGAGACAGGCCCAAGGATTTACAATGAGCAGTTCTTC.

This chain joins TRBV28 and TRBJ2-7, with D unclear. Germline lookup yields CDR1 MDHEN and CDR2 SYDVKM. The CDR3 consists of 12 residues. Trimming cost V 2 bases and J 5 bases, with 7 bases left between them. The CDR3 DNA reads TGTGCCAGCAGTTTAGAAGGGCACGAGCAGTACGTC. It yields the protein CASSLEGHEQYV.

This clonotype was detected many times. This sequence joins TRBV30 and TRBJ1-2; maybe TRBD1 (5 bases). This CDR3 has 14 residues. Germline CDR1 is GTSNPN and CDR2 is SVGIG (reference sequence). The V end lost 0 bases, the J end lost 4 bases, and 12 bases lay between the germline ends. Here the CDR3 DNA reads TGTGCCTGGAGTGTAGGGACGGTCGGCTATGGCTACACCTTC. Its translation is CAWSVGTVGYGYTF.

In this sample, this clonotype turned up a few times. This chain connects TRBV12-3 or TRBV12-4 to TRBJ1-6; the match to TRBD1 covers 9 bases. V lost 6 bases and J lost 10; bases outside the gene matches: 7. The CDR3 is made up of 14 amino acids. The CDR3: CASRRTGVVSPLHF. CDR3 nucleotides: TGTGCCAGCAGGCGGACAGGGGTGGTCTCACCCCTCCACTTT.

This clonotype has a handful of counts. The chain employs TRBV3-1 and TRBJ2-3, with D maybe TRBD2 (6 bases). Germline CDR1 reads LGHDT; CDR2 reads YNNKEL (reference sequence). This CDR3 region has 15 residues. The V and J ends lost 2 bases and 2 bases respectively, with 11 bases between them. The CDR3 reads CASSQPGLVTDTQYF. CDR3 nucleotides: TGTGCCAGCAGCCAACCGGGACTTGTCACAGATACGCAGTATTTT.

With respect to this clonotype: At one end, the junction sequence differs from germline, possibly due to a read error. The chain joins TRBV5-4 to TRBJ1-6; 10 bases fit TRBD1. This CDR3 is built from 18 residues. Germline V gene data show CDR1 as SGHNT and CDR2 as YYREEE (reference sequence). CDR3 nucleotide sequence: TGTGCCAGCAGCTCCGGACCGGGACAGGGGTTCTATAATTCACCCATCCACTTT. It codes for CASSSGPGQGFYNSPIHF.

V usage is TRBV27 and J usage is TRBJ2-7, with 11 bases aligning to TRBD1. J gave up 2 bases and V 0 bases, and 0 bases lay outside the gene matches. CDR1 and CDR2 (germline): MNHEY, SMNVEV (reference sequence). The CDR3 spans 15 residues. CDR3 nucleotide sequence: TGTGCCAGCAGTTTATCGGGACAGGGGGCCTACGAGCAGTACGTC. It codes for CASSLSGQGAYEQYV.

This clonotype has only a few counts. This chain links TRBV7-9 with TRBJ2-5; TRBD2 matches at 9 bases. Germline CDR1 is SEHNR and CDR2 is FQNEAQ (reference sequence). This CDR3 is built from 17 residues. J was trimmed by 3 bases and V by 5 bases; bases with no gene match: 13. The DNA of the CDR3 is TGTGCCAGCAGCCCCCAGACCGGACTAGCGACGGAAGAGACCCAGTACTTC. Amino acid sequence: CASSPQTGLATEETQYF.

The V and J genes are TRBV29-1 and TRBJ2-1; D uncertain. Germline V gene sequence: CDR1 SQVTM, CDR2 ANQGSEA. V was pared by 4 bases and J by 1 base, with 8 bases between. The CDR3 runs 13 residues. The CDR3 loop is CSVVGGSYNEQFF. In DNA form, the CDR3 reads TGCAGCGTTGTTGGCGGATCCTACAATGAGCAGTTCTTC.

V gene TRBV6-5 combines with J gene TRBJ2-7, with D hard to call. Trimming took 8 bases from V and 0 from J, leaving 14 bases between them. The CDR3 has 14 amino acids. The germline gives CDR1 MNHEY, CDR2 SVGAGI. The CDR3 is CASGPYRSSYEQYF. CDR3 coding DNA: TGTGCCAGCGGCCCTTATCGGAGCTCCTACGAGCAGTACTTC.

This chain joins TRBV7-9 and TRBJ2-4; possible D gene TRBD2, 7 bases. The CDR3 extends over 15 amino acids. Deletions cut 4 bases from V and 10 bases from J, with 20 bases between. Germline CDR1 is SEHNR and CDR2 is FQNEAQ (reference sequence). The CDR3 bases are TGTGCCAGCAGCTCCGGACGAGGGGGGAGGGAGATTCAGTACTTC. Translated: CASSSGRGGREIQYF.

This clonotype was counted a few times. The rearrangement joins TRBV4-3 to TRBJ1-5; 9 bases map to TRBD1. The germline CDR1 and CDR2 sequences are LGHNA and YSLEER. The trim removed 0 bases at V and 12 bases at J, leaving 12 bases unmatched. This CDR3 is 16 amino acids long. CDR3 DNA: TGCGCCAGCAGCCAAGACCCCGGGACAGGGCCCTGGTTCCAGCATTTT. The encoded protein is CASSQDPGTGPWFQHF.

This clonotype has a handful of counts. The J gene is TRBJ2-7, the V gene TRBV30, with D unclear. The CDR3 extends over 14 amino acids. The V and J ends lost 1 base and 0 bases respectively, with 10 bases between them. Germline CDR1 and CDR2: GTSNPN and SVGIG (reference sequence). The CDR3 region has the DNA TGTGCCTGGAGTGGCGCCTTGGGCTCCTACGAGCAGTACTTC. Protein sequence: CAWSGALGSYEQYF.

The table lists this clonotype with a few counts. The V and J genes are TRBV3-1 and TRBJ1-5; D perhaps matches TRBD1 (5 bases). The length of the CDR3 is 13 residues. Trimming shortened V by 4 bases and J by 5 bases, and 9 bases separated the two germline ends. Per germline, CDR1 LGHDT and CDR2 YNNKEL (reference sequence). This CDR3 reads CASSPGGDQPQHF. The CDR3 nucleotides read TGTGCCAGCAGCCCGGGGGGAGATCAGCCCCAGCATTTT. Together with reference TRBV3-1 and TRBJ1-5, the CDR3 gives the full variable domain: DTAVSQTPKYLVTQMGNDKSIKCEQNLGHDTMYWYKQDSKKFLKIMFSYNNKELIINETVPNRFSPKSPDKAHLNLHINSLELGDSAVYFCASSPGGDQPQHFGDGTRLSIL.